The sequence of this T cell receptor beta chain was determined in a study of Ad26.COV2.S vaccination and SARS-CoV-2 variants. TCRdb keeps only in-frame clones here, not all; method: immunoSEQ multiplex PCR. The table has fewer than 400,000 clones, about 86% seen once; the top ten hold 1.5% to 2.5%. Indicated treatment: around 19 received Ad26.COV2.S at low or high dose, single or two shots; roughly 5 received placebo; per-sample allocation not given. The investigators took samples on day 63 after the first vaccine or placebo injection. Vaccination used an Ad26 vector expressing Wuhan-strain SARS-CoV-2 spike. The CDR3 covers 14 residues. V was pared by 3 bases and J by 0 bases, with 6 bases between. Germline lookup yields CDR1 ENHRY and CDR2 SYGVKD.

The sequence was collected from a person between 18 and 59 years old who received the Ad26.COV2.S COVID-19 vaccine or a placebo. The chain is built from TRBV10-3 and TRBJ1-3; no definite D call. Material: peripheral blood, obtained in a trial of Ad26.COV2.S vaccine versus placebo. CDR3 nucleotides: TGTGCCATCAGTGATCGACCCTCTGGAAACACCATATATTTT. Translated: CAISDRPSGNTIYF.